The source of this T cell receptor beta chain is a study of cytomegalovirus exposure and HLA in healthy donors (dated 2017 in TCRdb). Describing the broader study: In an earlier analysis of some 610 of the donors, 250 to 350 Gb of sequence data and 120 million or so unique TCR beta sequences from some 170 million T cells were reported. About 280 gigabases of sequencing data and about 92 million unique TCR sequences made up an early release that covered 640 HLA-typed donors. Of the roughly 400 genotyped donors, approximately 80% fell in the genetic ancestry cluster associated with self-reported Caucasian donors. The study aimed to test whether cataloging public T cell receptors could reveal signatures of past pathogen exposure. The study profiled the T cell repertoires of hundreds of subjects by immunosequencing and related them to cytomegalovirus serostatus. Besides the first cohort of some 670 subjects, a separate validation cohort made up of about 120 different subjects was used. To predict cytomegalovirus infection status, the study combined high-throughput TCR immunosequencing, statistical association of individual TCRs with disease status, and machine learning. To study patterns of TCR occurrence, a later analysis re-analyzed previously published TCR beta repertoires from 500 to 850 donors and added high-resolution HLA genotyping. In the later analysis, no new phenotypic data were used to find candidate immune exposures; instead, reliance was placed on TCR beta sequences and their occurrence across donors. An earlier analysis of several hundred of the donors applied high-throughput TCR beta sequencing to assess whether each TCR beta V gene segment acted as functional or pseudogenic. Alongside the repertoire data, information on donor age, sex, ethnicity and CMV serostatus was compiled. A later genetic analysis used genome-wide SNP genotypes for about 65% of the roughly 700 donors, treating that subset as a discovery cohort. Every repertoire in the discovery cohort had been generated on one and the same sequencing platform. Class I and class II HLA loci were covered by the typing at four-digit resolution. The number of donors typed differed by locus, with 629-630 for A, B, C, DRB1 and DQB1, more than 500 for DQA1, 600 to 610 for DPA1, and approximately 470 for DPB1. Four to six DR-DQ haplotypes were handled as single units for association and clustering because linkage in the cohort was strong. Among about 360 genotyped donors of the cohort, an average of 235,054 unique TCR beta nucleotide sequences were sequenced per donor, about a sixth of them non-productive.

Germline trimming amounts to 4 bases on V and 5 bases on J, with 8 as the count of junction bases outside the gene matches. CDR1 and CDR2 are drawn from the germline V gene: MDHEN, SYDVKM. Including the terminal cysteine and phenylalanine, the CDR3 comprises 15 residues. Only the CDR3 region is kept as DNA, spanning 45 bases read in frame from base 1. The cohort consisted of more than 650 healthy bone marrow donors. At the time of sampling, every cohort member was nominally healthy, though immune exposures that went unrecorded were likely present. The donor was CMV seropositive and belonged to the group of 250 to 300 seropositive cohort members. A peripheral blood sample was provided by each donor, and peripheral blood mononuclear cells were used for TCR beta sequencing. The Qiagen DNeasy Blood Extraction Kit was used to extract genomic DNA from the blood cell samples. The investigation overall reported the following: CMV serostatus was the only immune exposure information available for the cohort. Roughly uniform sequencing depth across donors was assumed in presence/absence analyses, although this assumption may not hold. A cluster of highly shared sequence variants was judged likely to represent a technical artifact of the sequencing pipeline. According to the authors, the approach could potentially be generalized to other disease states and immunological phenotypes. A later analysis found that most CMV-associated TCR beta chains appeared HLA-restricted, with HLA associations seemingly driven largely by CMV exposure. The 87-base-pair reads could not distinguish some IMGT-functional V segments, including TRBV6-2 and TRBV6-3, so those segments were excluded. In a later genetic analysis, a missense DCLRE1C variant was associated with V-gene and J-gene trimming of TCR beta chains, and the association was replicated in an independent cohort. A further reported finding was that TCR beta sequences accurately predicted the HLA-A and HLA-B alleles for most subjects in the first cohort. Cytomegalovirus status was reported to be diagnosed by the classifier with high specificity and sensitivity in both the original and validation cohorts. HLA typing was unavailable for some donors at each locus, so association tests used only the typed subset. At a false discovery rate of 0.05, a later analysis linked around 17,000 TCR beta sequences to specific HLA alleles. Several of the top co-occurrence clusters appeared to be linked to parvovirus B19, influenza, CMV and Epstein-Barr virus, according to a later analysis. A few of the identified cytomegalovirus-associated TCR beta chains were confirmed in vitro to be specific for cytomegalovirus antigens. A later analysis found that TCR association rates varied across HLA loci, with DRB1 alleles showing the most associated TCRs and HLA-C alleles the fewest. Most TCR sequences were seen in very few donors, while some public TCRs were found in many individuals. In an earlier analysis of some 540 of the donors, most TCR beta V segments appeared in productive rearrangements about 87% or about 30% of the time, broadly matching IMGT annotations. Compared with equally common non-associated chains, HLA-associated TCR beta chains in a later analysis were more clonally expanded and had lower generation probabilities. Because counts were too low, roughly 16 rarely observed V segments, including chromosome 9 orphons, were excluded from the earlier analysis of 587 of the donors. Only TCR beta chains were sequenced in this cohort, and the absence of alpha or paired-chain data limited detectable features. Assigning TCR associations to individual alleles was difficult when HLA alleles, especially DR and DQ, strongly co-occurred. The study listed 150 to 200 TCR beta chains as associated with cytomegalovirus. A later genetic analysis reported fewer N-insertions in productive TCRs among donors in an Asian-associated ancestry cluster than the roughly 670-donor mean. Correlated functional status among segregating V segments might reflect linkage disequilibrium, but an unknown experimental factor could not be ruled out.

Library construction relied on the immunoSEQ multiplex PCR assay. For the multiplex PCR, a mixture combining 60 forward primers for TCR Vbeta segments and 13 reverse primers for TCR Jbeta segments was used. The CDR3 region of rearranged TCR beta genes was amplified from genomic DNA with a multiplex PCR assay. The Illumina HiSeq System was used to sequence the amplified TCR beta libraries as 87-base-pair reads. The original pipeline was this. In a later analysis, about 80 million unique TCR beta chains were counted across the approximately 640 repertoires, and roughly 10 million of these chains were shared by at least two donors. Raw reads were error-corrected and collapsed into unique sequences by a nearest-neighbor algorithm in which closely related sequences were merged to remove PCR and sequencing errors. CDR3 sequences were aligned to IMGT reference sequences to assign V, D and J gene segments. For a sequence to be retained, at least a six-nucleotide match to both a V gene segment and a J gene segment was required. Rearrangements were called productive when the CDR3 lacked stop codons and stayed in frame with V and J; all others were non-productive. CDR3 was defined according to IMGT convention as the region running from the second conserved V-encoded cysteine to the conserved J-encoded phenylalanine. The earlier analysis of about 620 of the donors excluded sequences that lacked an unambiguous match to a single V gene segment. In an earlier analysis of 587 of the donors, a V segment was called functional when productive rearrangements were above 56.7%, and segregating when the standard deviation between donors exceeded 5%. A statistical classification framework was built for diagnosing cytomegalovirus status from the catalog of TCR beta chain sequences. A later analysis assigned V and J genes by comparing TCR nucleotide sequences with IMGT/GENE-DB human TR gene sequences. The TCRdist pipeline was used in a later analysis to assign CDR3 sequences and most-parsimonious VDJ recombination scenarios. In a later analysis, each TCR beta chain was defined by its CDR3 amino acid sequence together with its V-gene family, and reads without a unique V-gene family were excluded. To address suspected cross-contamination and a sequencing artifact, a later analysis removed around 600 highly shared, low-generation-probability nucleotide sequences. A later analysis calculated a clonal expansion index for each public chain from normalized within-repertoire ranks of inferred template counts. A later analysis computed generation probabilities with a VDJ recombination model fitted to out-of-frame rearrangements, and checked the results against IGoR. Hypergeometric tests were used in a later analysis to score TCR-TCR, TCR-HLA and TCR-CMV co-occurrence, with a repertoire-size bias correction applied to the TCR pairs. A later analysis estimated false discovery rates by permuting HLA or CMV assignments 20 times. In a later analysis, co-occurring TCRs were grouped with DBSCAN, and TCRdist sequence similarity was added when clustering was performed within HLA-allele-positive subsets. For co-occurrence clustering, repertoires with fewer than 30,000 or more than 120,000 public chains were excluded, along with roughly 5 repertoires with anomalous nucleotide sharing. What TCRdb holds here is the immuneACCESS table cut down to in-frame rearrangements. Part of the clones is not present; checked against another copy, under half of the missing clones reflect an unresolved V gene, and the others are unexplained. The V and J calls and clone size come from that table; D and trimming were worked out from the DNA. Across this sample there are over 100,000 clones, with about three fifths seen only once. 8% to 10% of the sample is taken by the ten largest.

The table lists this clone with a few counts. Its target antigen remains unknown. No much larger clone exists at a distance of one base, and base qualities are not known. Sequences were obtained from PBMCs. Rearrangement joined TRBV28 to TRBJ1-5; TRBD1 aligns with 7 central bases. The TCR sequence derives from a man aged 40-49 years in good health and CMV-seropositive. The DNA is TGTGCCAGCAGTTCCCCACAGGGGTCGCATCAGCCCCAGCATTTT. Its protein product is CASSSPQGSHQPQHF.